This TCR beta chain came from a study of beta chain features in type 1 diabetes. Points from the study as a whole: When Type 1 diabetes patients were examined, their TCRB CDR3s proved moderately but significantly shorter in all four CD4+ subsets.

Reverse transcribing all isolated RNA meant expressed TCRB transcripts were sequenced. Clones were read by immunoSEQ multiplex PCR, and TCRdb kept only the in-frame ones, dropping some. The sample yields a few hundred thousand clones, around 22% seen once. To note about this clone: Antigen: not known.

Trimming stripped 5 bases from V and 2 bases from J, with 9 bases between. CDR3 length: 12 amino acids. Germline V gene sequence: CDR1 GTSNPN, CDR2 SVGIG (reference sequence). The chain links TRBV30 to TRBJ1-2; D is possibly TRBD1 (6 bases). This TCR was recovered from a woman in her twenties or thirties with type 1 diabetes. Sequencing was carried out using naive CD4+ T cells from blood. The CDR3 reads CAWATGNYGYTF. In nucleotides, the CDR3 is TGTGCCTGGGCCACAGGGAACTATGGCTACACCTTC.